Sequencing of this T cell receptor beta chain was carried out in a study of blood T cell repertoires in COVID-19. Overall study: Collection of acute and convalescent COVID-19 samples took place in the United States, Italy and Spain. The cDNA or gDNA used as material had been derived from T cells, B-cell-depleted T cells, or PBMCs.

Data came from immunoSEQ multiplex PCR; TCRdb stores just in-frame clones and leaves some out. Here the sample spans hundreds of thousands of clones, less than 90% being singletons. CDR1 is SGHRS, CDR2 YFSETQ, per germline. This CDR3 spans 12 amino acids. V lost 0 bases, J lost 8 bases, and 8 bases lay in between. The V and J genes are TRBV5-1 and TRBJ1-2; D is possibly TRBD1 (5 bases). The clonotype originates from a woman in her 70s with COVID-19, enrolled during active disease. Sequenced sample: peripheral blood. CDR3 sequence reads: CASSLEGKGYTF. The CDR3 nucleotides read TGCGCCAGCAGCTTGGAGGGGAAGGGCTACACCTTC.